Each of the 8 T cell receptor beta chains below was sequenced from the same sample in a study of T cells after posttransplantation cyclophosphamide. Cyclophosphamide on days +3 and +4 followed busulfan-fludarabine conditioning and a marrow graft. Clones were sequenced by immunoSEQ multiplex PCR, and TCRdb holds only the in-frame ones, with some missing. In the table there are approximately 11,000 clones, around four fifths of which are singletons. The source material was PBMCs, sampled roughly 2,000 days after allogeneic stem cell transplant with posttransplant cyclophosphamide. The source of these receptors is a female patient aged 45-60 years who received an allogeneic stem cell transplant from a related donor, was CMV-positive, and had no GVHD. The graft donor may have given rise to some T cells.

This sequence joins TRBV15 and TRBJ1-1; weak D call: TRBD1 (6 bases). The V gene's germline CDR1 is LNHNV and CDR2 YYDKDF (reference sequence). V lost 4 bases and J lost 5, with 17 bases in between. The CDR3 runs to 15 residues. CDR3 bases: TGTGCCACCAGCAAGAACAGGGAATTAGGGACTGAAGCTTTCTTT. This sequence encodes CATSKNRELGTEAFF.

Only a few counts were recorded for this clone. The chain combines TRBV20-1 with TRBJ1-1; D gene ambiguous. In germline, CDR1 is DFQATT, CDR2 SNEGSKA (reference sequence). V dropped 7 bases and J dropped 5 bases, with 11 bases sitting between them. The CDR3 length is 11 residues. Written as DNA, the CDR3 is TGCAGTGTCGTGGGGAGAACTGAAGCTTTCTTT. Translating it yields CSVVGRTEAFF.

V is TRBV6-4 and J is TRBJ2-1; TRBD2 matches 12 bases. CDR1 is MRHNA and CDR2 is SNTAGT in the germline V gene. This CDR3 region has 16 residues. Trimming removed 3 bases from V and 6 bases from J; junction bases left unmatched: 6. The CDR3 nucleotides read TGTGCCAGCAGTGAACTAGCGGGAGGTCTGGGCAATGAGCAGTTCTTC. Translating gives CASSELAGGLGNEQFF.

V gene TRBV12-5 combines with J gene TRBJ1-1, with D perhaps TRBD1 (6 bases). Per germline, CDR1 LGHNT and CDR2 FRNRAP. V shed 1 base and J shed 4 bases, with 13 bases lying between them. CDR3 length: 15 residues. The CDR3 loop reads CASGLDTGMGTEAFF. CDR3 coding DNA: TGTGCTAGTGGTTTGGATACAGGGATGGGCACTGAAGCTTTCTTT.

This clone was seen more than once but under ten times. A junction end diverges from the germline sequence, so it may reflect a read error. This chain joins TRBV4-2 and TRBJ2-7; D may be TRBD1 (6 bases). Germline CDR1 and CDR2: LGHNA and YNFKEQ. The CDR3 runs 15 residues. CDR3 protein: CASRQVGQGSYEQYF. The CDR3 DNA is TGTGCCAGCAGACAAGTGGGGCAGGGGAGCTACGAGCAGTACTTC.

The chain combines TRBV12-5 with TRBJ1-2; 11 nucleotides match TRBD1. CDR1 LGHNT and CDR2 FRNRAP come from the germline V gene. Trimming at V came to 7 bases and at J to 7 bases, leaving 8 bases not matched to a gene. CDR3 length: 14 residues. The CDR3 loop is CASAAGQGAVGYTF. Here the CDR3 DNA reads TGTGCTAGTGCTGCAGGACAGGGGGCAGTTGGCTACACCTTC.

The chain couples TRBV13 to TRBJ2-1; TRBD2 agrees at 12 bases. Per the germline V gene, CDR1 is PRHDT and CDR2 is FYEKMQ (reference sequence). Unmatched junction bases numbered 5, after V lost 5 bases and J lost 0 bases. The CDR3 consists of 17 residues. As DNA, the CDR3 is TGTGCCAGCAGCGACCCGACTAGCGGGAGCTCCTACAATGAGCAGTTCTTC. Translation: CASSDPTSGSSYNEQFF.

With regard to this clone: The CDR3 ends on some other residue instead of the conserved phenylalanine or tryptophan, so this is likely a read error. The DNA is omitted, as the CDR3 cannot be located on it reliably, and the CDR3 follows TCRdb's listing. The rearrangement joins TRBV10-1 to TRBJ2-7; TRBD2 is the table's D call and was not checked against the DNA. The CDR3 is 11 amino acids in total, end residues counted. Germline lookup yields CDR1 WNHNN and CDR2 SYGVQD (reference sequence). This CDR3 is CASSESREAHS.